These T cell receptor beta chains were read from a single sample in a study of blood T cells in healthy people across ages. Via MiXCR, TCRdb re-called the 5' RACE reads, giving one row per CDR3 protein. The table lists roughly 900,000 distinct CDR3 sequences, around 46% of them singletons. The specimen was blood. All receptors come from a man aged 25-40 years in good health. The CDR3 runs from the conserved cysteine through the conserved F or W. D genes are given only for firm matches. Some rows have no size entry. The others give once, few or many, or a class for an expanded clone.

CDR3 protein,CDR3 DNA,J gene,clone size,V gene,D gene
CASNRANKGYTF,TGTGCCAGCAACCGGGCAAACAAGGGCTACACCTTC,TRBJ1-2,NA,TRBV12-3/TRBV12-4,NA
CASSFAGVPEAFF,TGTGCCAGCAGTTTTGCAGGGGTCCCTGAAGCTTTCTTT,TRBJ1-1,NA,TRBV12-3/TRBV12-4,NA
CSARDYRDRGTDTQYF,TGCAGTGCTAGGGACTACCGGGACAGGGGCACAGATACGCAGTATTTT,TRBJ2-3,NA,TRBV20-1,TRBD1
CASSYGRVDYGYTF,TGTGCCAGCAGTTACGGCAGGGTTGACTATGGCTACACCTTC,TRBJ1-2,few,TRBV6-5,NA
CSARGTYTGGIADTQYF,TGCAGTGCTAGGGGTACATACACAGGGGGGATCGCAGACACGCAGTATTTT,TRBJ2-3,NA,TRBV20-1,TRBD1
CASSTYRGLGRLQETQYF,TGCGCCAGCAGCACGTACAGGGGCTTGGGACGACTTCAAGAGACCCAGTACTTC,TRBJ2-5,NA,TRBV5-1,TRBD1
CASNRQGQESEGYTF,TGCGCCAGCAACCGACAGGGGCAAGAATCCGAGGGCTACACCTTC,TRBJ1-2,few,TRBV5-1,TRBD1
CASSQDRGYDYTF,TGTGCCAGCAGCCAAGATCGGGGCTATGACTACACCTTC,TRBJ1-2,few,TRBV3-1,NA
CAISLGQGASGNTIYF,TGTGCCATCAGCTTGGGACAGGGGGCTTCCGGAAACACCATATATTTT,TRBJ1-3,NA,TRBV10-3,TRBD1
CASSYSISGASNEQYF,TGTGCCAGCAGTTACTCGATATCTGGGGCCTCCAACGAGCAGTACTTC,TRBJ2-7,NA,TRBV6-5,NA
CASSQGAGSQNYNEQFF,TGTGCCAGCAGCCAAGGAGCGGGGTCTCAAAATTACAATGAGCAGTTCTTC,TRBJ2-1,NA,TRBV7-3,TRBD2
CASAAAVGGSSNQPQHF,TGTGCCAGCGCAGCGGCTGTAGGTGGGTCGAGCAATCAGCCCCAGCATTTT,TRBJ1-5,NA,TRBV2,NA
CASSPTRTSGGAEQFF,TGTGCCAGCAGTCCCACCCGGACTAGCGGGGGGGCTGAGCAGTTCTTC,TRBJ2-1,NA,TRBV27,TRBD2
CSVVSTYNEQFF,TGCAGCGTTGTGTCGACTTACAATGAGCAGTTCTTC,TRBJ2-1,few,TRBV29-1,NA
CASSQDYGSSGTDTQYF,TGCGCCAGCAGCCAAGATTACGGGTCCAGCGGCACAGATACGCAGTATTTT,TRBJ2-3,NA,TRBV4-1,NA
CATSDSGQGGETQYF,TGTGCCACCAGTGATTCGGGACAGGGGGGAGAGACCCAGTACTTC,TRBJ2-5,few,TRBV24-1,TRBD1
CASSFRRAQTHSYEQYF,TGTGCCAGCAGCTTTAGGAGGGCACAGACGCACTCCTACGAGCAGTACTTC,TRBJ2-7,NA,TRBV7-9,NA
CASGVAGGLVYEQYF,TGTGCCAGCGGAGTAGCGGGGGGACTAGTGTACGAGCAGTACTTC,TRBJ2-7,NA,TRBV12-3/TRBV12-4,TRBD2
CASRELAGETTDTQYF,TGTGCCAGCAGGGAGCTAGCGGGGGAGACCACAGATACGCAGTATTTT,TRBJ2-3,NA,TRBV7-9,TRBD2
CAGSDNDRAAYEQYF,TGTGCCGGCAGTGACAACGACAGGGCGGCCTACGAGCAGTACTTC,TRBJ2-7,NA,TRBV5-5,TRBD1
CASSFSGGASNEQFF,TGTGCCAGCAGTTTTAGCGGGGGGGCCTCCAATGAGCAGTTCTTC,TRBJ2-1,few,TRBV12-3/TRBV12-4,TRBD2
CASSLTTNTEAFF,TGTGCCAGCAGCTTAACCACGAACACTGAAGCTTTCTTT,TRBJ1-1,few,TRBV7-9,NA
CSVGTSGSYEQYF,TGCAGCGTGGGGACTAGCGGATCCTACGAGCAGTACTTC,TRBJ2-7,many,TRBV29-1,TRBD2
CASSLTEFATNEKLFF,TGTGCCAGCAGCTTGACAGAGTTTGCAACTAATGAAAAACTGTTTTTT,TRBJ1-4,NA,TRBV7-9,NA
CASSLGGIRTEAFF,TGTGCCAGCAGTTTAGGGGGGATCCGCACTGAAGCTTTCTTT,TRBJ1-1,few,TRBV27,NA
CASSFRTAQRGEQYF,TGTGCCAGCAGCTTCAGGACAGCACAGCGGGGGGAGCAGTACTTC,TRBJ2-5,once,TRBV11-2,TRBD2
CASSSGEGWNTQYF,TGCGCCAGCAGCTCGGGCGAGGGATGGAATACGCAGTATTTT,TRBJ2-3,NA,TRBV5-1,NA
CASSSTGEAGDTQYF,TGTGCCAGCAGCTCCACGGGGGAAGCGGGGGATACGCAGTATTTT,TRBJ2-3,NA,TRBV11-2,TRBD2
CASSSMGNEQFF,TGTGCCAGCAGCTCGATGGGCAATGAGCAGTTCTTC,TRBJ2-1,NA,TRBV11-3,NA
CASSLDRGQGNSPLHF,TGTGCCAGCAGCTTAGACAGGGGGCAAGGAAATTCACCCCTCCACTTT,TRBJ1-6,once,TRBV7-2,TRBD1
CASNPSPWVSPLHF,TGTGCCAGCAACCCGAGCCCGTGGGTTTCACCCCTCCACTTT,TRBJ1-6,NA,TRBV27,NA
CASSQPSGGGNNEQFF,TGTGCCAGCAGCCAACCGAGCGGGGGGGGAAACAATGAGCAGTTCTTC,TRBJ2-1,few,TRBV7-2,TRBD2
CASRARQTNYGYTF,TGTGCCAGCAGGGCGCGACAGACTAACTATGGCTACACCTTC,TRBJ1-2,NA,TRBV2,NA